Given below is one TCR beta chain in context. What it binds is not known. This entry belongs to a study of T cell responses to AZD1222 COVID-19 vaccine. Study conclusions and caveats: Donors were chiefly white British, with a greater number of females, and clonal diversity was perhaps underestimated.

Produced via immunoSEQ multiplex PCR; TCRdb's table is partial and in-frame only. This table has fewer than 150,000 clones, about nine tenths appearing once. This receptor was identified in an adult in good health. The sequencing used peripheral blood, collected on day 0 of AZD1222 vaccination.

The CDR3 DNA reads as TGTGCCAGCAGCCAACAGGGGAGCAATCAGCCCCAGCATTTT. It codes for CASSQQGSNQPQHF. The J gene is TRBJ1-5, the V gene TRBV6-5; 7 bases are shared with TRBD1. Looked up from germline, CDR1 is MNHEY and CDR2 is SVGAGI. J gave up 1 base and V 6 bases, and 3 bases lay outside the gene matches. The CDR3 contains 14 residues.